This TCR beta chain was recorded in a study of blood T cell repertoires in COVID-19. About the research overall: Acute and convalescent COVID-19 specimens originated in the United States, Italy and Spain. In each case, the material was cDNA or gDNA derived from T cells, B-cell-depleted T cells, or PBMCs.

In the original analysis: Quantification of nucleated cells was approximated via reference gene primer amplification. Only in-frame clones appear in the TCRdb table, and some are missing; sequencing was by immunoSEQ multiplex PCR. The D gene and trimming were derived from the DNA, and the V and J assignments and clone size from that table. Here the sample spans about 200,000 clones, around 85% being singletons. Looked up from germline, CDR1 is SGHNT and CDR2 is YYREEE (reference sequence). Trimming removed 0 bases at V and 4 bases at J, with 11 bases between. The CDR3 runs 15 residues. This receptor was obtained from a woman of 80 years or more with acute or convalescent COVID-19. This chain links TRBV5-4 with TRBJ1-3, with D unclear. Sequenced material: peripheral blood. The CDR3 nucleotides read TGTGCCAGCAGCTTGGGACCTACGGGGGGAAACACCATATATTTT. Translated, it gives CASSLGPTGGNTIYF.